The clone carrying this T cell receptor beta chain has just a few counts. This sample is part of a study of blood T cell repertoires in COVID-19. Study as a whole: The analysed material was cDNA or gDNA that came from T cells, B-cell-depleted T cells, or PBMCs.

In the authors' methods: Using reference gene primer amplification, nucleated cell counts were estimated. Repertoires were generated with immunoSEQ multiplex PCR, while TCRdb's copy carries only in-frame clones and drops some. That table furnishes V, J and clone size, whereas the DNA furnished D and trimming. The sample has tens of thousands of clones, roughly 90% seen once. Germline V gene lookup returns CDR1 WSHSY and CDR2 SAAADI. Trimming took off 3 bases at V and 6 bases at J, with 9 bases between the two ends. This CDR3 is built from 12 residues. This TCR came from a male donor with acute or convalescent COVID-19. Sequenced sample: peripheral blood. V gene TRBV10-2 combines with J gene TRBJ2-7, with D unresolved. The CDR3 here is CASSDGSTEQYF. For the CDR3, the DNA is TGCGCCAGCAGTGATGGTAGTACCGAGCAGTACTTC.